These 10 T cell receptor beta chains originate from one sample sequenced in a study of control samples from healthy donors and cancer patients. Data came from immunoSEQ multiplex PCR; TCRdb stores just in-frame clones and leaves some out. The sample shows around 100,000 clones, 92% of them seen only once. Sequenced material: blood. These receptors originate from a young woman in good health.

The CDR3 spells CATSRGKTAEAFF. CDR3 DNA sequence: TGTGCCACCAGCAGAGGGAAGACGGCTGAAGCTTTCTTT. The chain links TRBV15 to TRBJ1-1; unclear D gene. The CDR3 is 13 residues long. Per the germline V gene, CDR1 is LNHNV and CDR2 is YYDKDF (reference sequence). Trimming removed 1 base from V and 6 bases from J, with 9 bases in between.

This clone was counted only a few times. The CDR3: CASSPDLTGRETQYF. CDR3 in DNA: TGCGCCAGCAGCCCGGACCTGACAGGGCGGGAGACCCAGTACTTC. The chain carries TRBV5-1 and TRBJ2-5; 7 bases match TRBD1. The CDR3 sequence is 15 residues long. The trim removed 4 bases at V and 5 bases at J, leaving 11 bases unmatched. From germline, CDR1 is SGHRS and CDR2 YFSETQ.

The count of this clone is one. The genes are TRBV6-1 and TRBJ1-2, with D possibly being TRBD1 (6 bases). The V end lost 0 bases, the J end lost 6 bases, and 11 bases lay between the germline ends. This CDR3 region has 14 residues. Germline V gene data show CDR1 as MNHNS and CDR2 as SASEGT. This CDR3 is CASSEAWRGNGYTF. The CDR3 coding sequence is TGTGCCAGCAGTGAAGCGTGGAGGGGGAATGGCTACACCTTC.

A single count supports this clone. The V and J genes are TRBV6-1 and TRBJ2-1; D call uncertain. Germline V gene sequence: CDR1 MNHNS, CDR2 SASEGT. The CDR3 spans 12 residues. V lost 0 bases and J lost 5, with 2 bases in between. The CDR3 region has the DNA TGTGCCAGCAGTGAAGCGAACAATGAGCAGTTCTTC. Amino acids: CASSEANNEQFF.

A few counts support this clone. The sample contains more than one DNA sequence encoding this CDR3. This chain connects TRBV6-4 to TRBJ2-3, with D possibly TRBD2 on 7 matching bases. Looked up from germline, CDR1 is MRHNA and CDR2 is SNTAGT. This CDR3 is built from 14 residues. Trimming shortened V by 3 bases and J by 2 bases, and 9 bases separated the two germline ends. This CDR3 is CASSDGGATDTQYF. Written as DNA, the CDR3 is TGTGCCAGCAGTGATGGGGGGGCCACAGATACGCAGTATTTT.

The chain combines TRBV2 with TRBJ1-4; no clear D. V was trimmed by 4 bases and J by 14 bases, leaving 8 bases between them. Germline V gene sequence: CDR1 SNHLY, CDR2 FYNNEI. The CDR3 sequence is 10 residues long. CDR3 DNA sequence: TGTGCCAGCAGTGGAGGAAGTCTGTTTTTT. The encoded protein is CASSGGSLFF.

The chain couples TRBV30 to TRBJ1-6; D uncertain. CDR1 GTSNPN and CDR2 SVGIG come from the germline V gene (reference sequence). This CDR3 spans 11 amino acids. The V end was cut by 3 bases, the J end by 12 bases, with 9 bases between. The CDR3 sequence is CAWSRDGPLHF. In DNA, the CDR3 is TGTGCCTGGAGCCGCGATGGACCCCTCCACTTT.

The J gene is TRBJ2-7, the V gene TRBV6-1; D is possibly TRBD1 (5 bases). Germline V gene lookup returns CDR1 MNHNS and CDR2 SASEGT. The V end was cut by 2 bases, the J end by 5 bases, with 10 bases between. This CDR3 is built from 13 residues. CDR3 protein: CASSESGFDEQYF. The CDR3 coding sequence is TGTGCCAGCAGTGAATCAGGGTTCGACGAGCAGTACTTC.

The chain has TRBV6-4 and TRBJ2-1, with 11 bases aligning to TRBD1. CDR1 and CDR2 from the germline V gene are MRHNA and SNTAGT. The CDR3 loop spans 15 amino acids. The V and J ends lost 5 bases and 8 bases, in that order; junction bases with no gene match: 8. CDR3 in amino acids: CASSNGQGAPDEQFF. CDR3 sequence (DNA): TGTGCCAGCAGTAATGGACAGGGGGCGCCCGATGAGCAGTTCTTC.

The chain joins TRBV9 to TRBJ1-1, with 8 bases identical to TRBD1. This CDR3 comprises 14 residues. V dropped 4 bases and J dropped 1; count of bases not matched to a gene: 3. Germline V lookup: CDR1 SGDLS, CDR2 YYNGEE. The CDR3 loop reads CASSFGQGNTEAFF. The CDR3 nucleotides are TGTGCCAGCAGCTTTGGACAGGGGAACACTGAAGCTTTCTTT.